Listed below are T cell receptor beta chains from one sample, sequenced in a study of blood T cell repertoires in COVID-19. Profiling relied on immunoSEQ multiplex PCR, and the TCRdb table lists in-frame clones only, not all of them. This repertoire shows about 150,000 clones, about 86% found once; its top ten account for about 7%. The sequenced sample consisted of peripheral blood. The receptor set was obtained from a man aged 45-65 years with active or convalescent COVID-19. Each CDR3 is given with its conserved first and last residue. A D gene is named only where the DNA matches it firmly. Clone size, where shown, is once, few, many, or a class for clones that have expanded.

>.|TRBJ1-2|TRBV4-3|.
CASSQNRVSNYGYTF
TGCGCCAGCAGCCAAAACAGGGTTTCTAACTATGGCTACACCTTC
>TRBD2|TRBJ2-1|TRBV11-2|few
CASSFTGTSEFF
TGTGCCAGCAGCTTCACCGGGACTAGCGAGTTCTTC
>.|TRBJ2-2|TRBV15|once
CATSREPPGNTGELFF
TGTGCCACCAGCAGAGAACCCCCGGGGAACACCGGGGAGCTGTTTTTT
>.|TRBJ2-3|TRBV10-3|.
CAISVGSSTDTQYF
TGTGCCATCAGTGTGGGCTCTAGCACAGATACGCAGTATTTT
>TRBD1|TRBJ1-2|TRBV3-1/TRBV3-2|.
CASSRNRGIGGYTF
TGTGCCAGCAGCCGGAACAGGGGGATTGGGGGCTACACCTTC
>TRBD2|TRBJ2-7|TRBV3-1/TRBV3-2|.
CASSPGTSGSKAYEQYF
TGTGCCAGCAGCCCCGGGACTAGCGGGAGTAAAGCCTACGAGCAGTACTTC
>.|TRBJ2-7|TRBV6-4|.
CASSGRRQGPYEQYF
TGTGCCAGCAGTGGCCGCAGGCAGGGCCCCTACGAGCAGTACTTC
>TRBD1|TRBJ2-7|TRBV11-2|few
CASSSLFAAKGAEQYF
TGTGCCAGCAGCTCTTTGTTTGCGGCCAAGGGGGCCGAGCAGTACTTC
>.|TRBJ2-3|TRBV19|.
CASSLATDTDTQYF
TGTGCCAGTAGTTTAGCGACAGACACAGATACGCAGTATTTT
>.|TRBJ1-2|TRBV7-3|.
CASSPTRDKDYGYTF
TGTGCCAGCAGCCCCACCCGGGACAAGGACTATGGCTACACCTTC
>TRBD1|TRBJ1-2|TRBV7-9|.
CASSRGQGNYGYTF
TGTGCCAGCAGCCGCGGACAGGGGAACTATGGCTACACCTTC
>.|TRBJ1-1|TRBV11-3|.
CASSLVFGENTEAFF
TGTGCCAGCAGCTTAGTCTTTGGAGAGAACACTGAAGCTTTCTTT
>.|TRBJ1-3|TRBV19|.
CASSIGNLGGSGNTIYF
TGTGCCAGTAGTATAGGAAATTTAGGCGGCTCTGGAAACACCATATATTTT
>TRBD1|TRBJ1-5|TRBV6-5|.
CASSYGRGHQPQHF
TGTGCCAGCAGTTATGGAAGGGGGCATCAGCCCCAGCATTTT
>.|TRBJ1-2|TRBV12-3/TRBV12-4|.
CASTTPQGYGYTF
TGTGCCAGCACGACCCCCCAGGGCTATGGCTACACCTTC
>TRBD2|TRBJ2-2|TRBV9|.
CASSPGTSGREGELFF
TGTGCCAGCAGCCCAGGGACTAGCGGGAGAGAGGGGGAGCTGTTTTTT
>.|TRBJ1-2|TRBV12-3/TRBV12-4|few
CASSLDRFDGYTF
TGTGCCAGCAGCCTTGACAGGTTCGATGGCTACACCTTC
>TRBD1|TRBJ2-7|TRBV25-1|.
CASSEIGQGPLGEQYF
TGTGCCAGCAGTGAGATTGGACAGGGACCTCTAGGAGAGCAGTACTTC
>TRBD1|TRBJ2-3|TRBV5-4|.
CASSAGTGGENTQYF
TGTGCCAGCAGCGCAGGGACAGGGGGGGAAAATACGCAGTATTTT
>TRBD1|TRBJ1-5|TRBV3-1/TRBV3-2|once
CASSQGRQGINQPQHF
TGTGCCAGCAGCCAAGGTAGACAGGGGATCAATCAGCCCCAGCATTTT
>.|TRBJ1-1|TRBV7-6|.
CASSLRRGDSEAFF
TGTGCCAGCAGCTTAAGACGGGGAGATTCTGAAGCTTTCTTT
>.|TRBJ1-5|TRBV5-8|.
CASSSEGGLSNQPQHF
TGTGCCAGCAGTTCCGAGGGGGGGTTAAGCAATCAGCCCCAGCATTTT
>TRBD1|TRBJ2-2|TRBV9|.
CASSPRSGGTGELFF
TGTGCCAGCAGCCCAAGATCAGGGGGCACCGGGGAGCTGTTTTTT
>.|TRBJ2-7|TRBV1|.
CTSRIRDCSYEQYF
TGCACCAGCCGAATCCGGGACTGCTCCTACGAGCAGTACTTC
>TRBD1|TRBJ1-1|TRBV2|.
CASSRQGAVTEAFF
TGTGCCAGCAGCAGACAGGGGGCCGTCACTGAAGCTTTCTTT
>TRBD1|TRBJ1-5|TRBV30|once
CAWSVDRAQPQHF
TGTGCCTGGAGTGTAGACAGGGCTCAGCCCCAGCATTTT
>.|TRBJ2-1|TRBV11-1|once
CASSPDSYNEQFF
TGTGCCAGCAGCCCGGACAGCTACAATGAGCAGTTCTTC
>TRBD2|TRBJ2-7|TRBV7-9|.
CASRTSGSYEQYF
TGTGCCAGCAGGACTAGCGGGAGTTACGAGCAGTACTTC
>TRBD1|TRBJ1-4|TRBV9|.
CASSADRDRGRLLGEKLFF
TGTGCCAGCAGCGCAGATCGGGACAGGGGACGGTTGTTGGGTGAAAAACTGTTTTTT
>.|TRBJ1-5|TRBV14|.
CASSQTREGVGQPQHF
TGTGCCAGCAGCCAAACACGTGAAGGGGTGGGTCAGCCCCAGCATTTT
>.|TRBJ2-7|TRBV29-1|few
CSVEDSFSEQYF
TGCAGCGTCGAGGACAGTTTTTCCGAGCAGTACTTC
>TRBD2|TRBJ2-7|TRBV4-2|.
CASSQGRGTYEQYF
TGTGCCAGCAGCCAAGGGCGGGGGACCTACGAGCAGTACTTC
>.|TRBJ1-6|TRBV7-9|.
CASSLTDSPLHF
TGTGCCAGCAGCCTAACAGATTCACCCCTCCACTTT
>TRBD1|TRBJ1-2|TRBV6-1|.
CASSEAGGYGGYTF
TGTGCCAGCAGTGAAGCAGGGGGCTACGGTGGCTACACCTTC
>TRBD2|TRBJ2-1|TRBV7-8|.
CASTSRGEYNEQFF
TGTGCCAGCACCTCGCGGGGGGAATACAATGAGCAGTTCTTC
>.|TRBJ1-1|TRBV5-6|few
CASSSPGWNTEAFF
TGTGCCAGCAGCTCCCCAGGGTGGAACACTGAAGCTTTCTTT
>TRBD2|TRBJ2-3|TRBV19|.
CASSRAGAPDAQYF
TGTGCCAGTAGTAGAGCGGGAGCTCCAGATGCGCAGTATTTT
>TRBD1|TRBJ1-5|TRBV24-1|.
CATSDRSDRGTGQPQHF
TGTGCCACCAGTGATCGGTCGGACAGGGGGACCGGACAGCCCCAGCATTTT
>.|TRBJ1-4|TRBV6-6|once
CATAPTGTNEKLFF
TGTGCCACGGCCCCCACAGGGACAAATGAAAAACTGTTTTTT
>TRBD2|TRBJ2-2|TRBV4-1|.
CASQPREGNTGELFF
TGCGCCAGCCAACCCCGGGAGGGGAACACCGGGGAGCTGTTTTTT